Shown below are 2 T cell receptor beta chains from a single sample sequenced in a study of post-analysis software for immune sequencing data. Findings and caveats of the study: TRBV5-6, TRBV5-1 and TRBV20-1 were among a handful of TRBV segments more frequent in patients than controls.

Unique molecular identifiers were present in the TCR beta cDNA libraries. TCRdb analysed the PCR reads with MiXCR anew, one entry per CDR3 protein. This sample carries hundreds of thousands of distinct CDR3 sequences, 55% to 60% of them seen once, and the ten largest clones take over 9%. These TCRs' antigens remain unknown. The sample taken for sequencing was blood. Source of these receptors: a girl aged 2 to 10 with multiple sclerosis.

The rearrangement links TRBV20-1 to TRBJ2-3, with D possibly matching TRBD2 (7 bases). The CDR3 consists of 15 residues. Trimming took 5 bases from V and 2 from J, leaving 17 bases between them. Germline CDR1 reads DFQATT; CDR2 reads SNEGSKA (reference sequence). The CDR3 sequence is CSAGPFGGATDTQYF. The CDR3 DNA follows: TGCAGTGCTGGCCCTTTTGGGGGGGCCACAGATACGCAGTATTTT.

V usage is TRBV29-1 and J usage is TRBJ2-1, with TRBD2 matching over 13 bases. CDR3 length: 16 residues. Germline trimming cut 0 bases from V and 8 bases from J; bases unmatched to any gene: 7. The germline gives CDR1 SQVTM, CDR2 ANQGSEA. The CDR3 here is CSVEDRTSGSVYEQFF. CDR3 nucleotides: TGCAGCGTTGAAGACCGGACTAGCGGGAGCGTCTATGAGCAGTTCTTC.